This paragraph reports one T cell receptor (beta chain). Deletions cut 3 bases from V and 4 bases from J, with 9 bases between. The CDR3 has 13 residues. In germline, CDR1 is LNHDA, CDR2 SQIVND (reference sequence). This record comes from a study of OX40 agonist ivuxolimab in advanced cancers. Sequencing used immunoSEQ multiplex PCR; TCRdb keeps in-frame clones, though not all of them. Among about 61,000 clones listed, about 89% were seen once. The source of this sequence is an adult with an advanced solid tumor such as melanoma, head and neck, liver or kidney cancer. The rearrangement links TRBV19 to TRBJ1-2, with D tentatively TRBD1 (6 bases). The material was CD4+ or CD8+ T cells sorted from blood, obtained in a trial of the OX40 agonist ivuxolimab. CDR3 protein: CASSISGAYGYTF. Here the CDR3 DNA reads TGTGCCAGTAGTATCTCGGGGGCCTATGGCTACACCTTC.